This passage covers 3 T cell receptor beta chains from one sample sequenced in a study of cytomegalovirus exposure and HLA in healthy donors (TCRdb year 2017). Library generation was performed with the immunoSEQ multiplex PCR assay. The multiplex PCR relied on a mix of 60 forward primers for TCR Vbeta segments and 13 reverse primers for TCR Jbeta segments. Here the immuneACCESS table is served through TCRdb, limited to in-frame sequences with V and J called. Missing clones are a known gap in these copies; in checked studies unresolved V genes cover under half, and the rest lacks a known reason. Here the sample has around 140,000 clones; approximately 8.9% occur a single time. The ten largest clones represent roughly 7% of the sample. Sequencing used PBMCs. Receptors were obtained from a woman between 35 and 50 years old in good health and CMV-seropositive.

This clone was detected a few times. This chain uses TRBV5-4 with TRBJ1-1; D might be TRBD1 (5 bases). Trimming left V 4 bases short and J 2 bases short, with 9 bases between. This CDR3 has 13 amino acids. Germline assignment: CDR1 SGHNT and CDR2 YYREEE (reference sequence). CDR3 sequence: CASSPRGNTEAFF. The CDR3 region has the DNA TGTGCCAGCAGCCCAAGGGGTAACACTGAAGCTTTCTTT.

The chain employs TRBV7-7 and TRBJ2-5; 9 bases are shared with TRBD1. V lost 6 bases, J lost 5 bases, and 10 bases stayed unmatched. Germline V CDR1 and CDR2: SSHAT, FNYEAQ (reference sequence). This CDR3 is built from 15 residues. CDR3 loop: CASSQGQGYGETQYF. The CDR3 DNA reads TGTGCCAGCAGTCAGGGACAGGGTTATGGGGAGACCCAGTACTTC. Variable domain in full (rest from reference TRBV7-7 and TRBJ2-5): GAGVSQSPRYKVTKRGQDVTLRCDPISSHATLYWYQQALGQGPEFLTYFNYEAQPDKSGLPSDRFSAERPEGSISTLTIQRTEQRDSAMYRCASSQGQGYGETQYFGPGTRLLVL.

This clone was picked up a small number of times. V usage is TRBV5-1 and J usage is TRBJ2-5; possibly TRBD1 for D (6 bases). The CDR3 has 13 residues. Germline CDR1 reads SGHRS; CDR2 reads YFSETQ. V dropped 4 bases and J dropped 5 bases, with 12 bases sitting between them. The CDR3, as DNA: TGCGCCAGCAGCACTACAGGGTGGGAGACCCAGTACTTC. Translated, it gives CASSTTGWETQYF.